This is a list of T cell receptor beta chains from one sample in a study of cytomegalovirus exposure and HLA in healthy donors. Sequenced by immunoSEQ multiplex PCR; TCRdb stores in-frame clones only, minus some. The repertoire holds 120,000 or so clones, around 74% seen once, with around 28% in the top ten. The source material was PBMCs. Every receptor here comes from a man in his fifties or sixties in good health and CMV-seropositive. Each CDR3 is given with its conserved first and last residue. Each record gives: J gene, V gene, CDR3 protein.

J: TRBJ2-2; V: TRBV5-1; CDR3: CASSLTSGGGQAGELFF
J: TRBJ2-7; V: TRBV7-9; CDR3: CASSPGTGGSEQYF
J: TRBJ2-7; V: TRBV28; CDR3: CASSVVDRGEQCF
J: TRBJ1-2; V: TRBV5-1; CDR3: CASSLASTGGYGYTF
J: TRBJ1-1; V: TRBV28; CDR3: CASTPGTANTEAFF
J: TRBJ1-2; V: TRBV5-6; CDR3: CASSLAWTGGGYTF
J: TRBJ2-2; V: TRBV7-9; CDR3: CSSSFWTGADTGELFF
J: TRBJ1-4; V: TRBV30; CDR3: CAWTQPGGDEKLFF
J: TRBJ1-3; V: TRBV7-9; CDR3: CASSRAKKVSGNTIYF
J: TRBJ2-1; V: TRBV2; CDR3: CARIGLAGGTEQFF
J: TRBJ1-2; V: TRBV18; CDR3: CASSPGQGDYGYTF
J: TRBJ1-5; V: TRBV19; CDR3: CASSQITGLRQPQHF
J: TRBJ2-5; V: TRBV18; CDR3: CASSPREETQYF
J: TRBJ2-5; V: TRBV15; CDR3: CATSSFLSPDRTQETQYF
J: TRBJ2-1; V: TRBV9; CDR3: CASSVTGNSVDEQFF
J: TRBJ2-7; V: TRBV2; CDR3: CASRGVVFGLAGSYEQYF
J: TRBJ2-5; V: TRBV11-3; CDR3: CASSYRLAGDRQETQYF
J: TRBJ2-5; V: TRBV30; CDR3: CAWSVSGRETQYF
J: TRBJ1-1; V: TRBV6-1; CDR3: CASSYDRADTEAFF
J: TRBJ1-5; V: TRBV12-1; CDR3: CASRTDRGRWCPQPQHF
J: TRBJ1-2; V: TRBV29-1; CDR3: CSVGHSFF
J: TRBJ2-6; V: TRBV9; CDR3: CASSVDLGAAGANVLTF
J: TRBJ2-3; V: TRBV4-1; CDR3: CASSQVGTSTDTQYF
J: TRBJ2-5; V: TRBV28; CDR3: CASIEAKEQYF
J: TRBJ1-4; V: TRBV5-5; CDR3: CASSWGGSNEKLFF
J: TRBJ1-2; V: TRBV5-6; CDR3: CASSTLWGGESF
J: TRBJ2-2; V: TRBV18; CDR3: CASSPRTVNTGELFF
J: TRBJ1-2; V: TRBV2; CDR3: CAIRTAGPGGYTF
J: TRBJ1-1; V: TRBV11-2; CDR3: CASQRELNTEAFF
J: TRBJ1-2; V: TRBV9; CDR3: CASSLDVGGYTF
J: TRBJ1-1; V: TRBV6-1; CDR3: CASSEAGTVATEAFF
J: TRBJ2-3; V: TRBV6-1; CDR3: CASSKDWFDTQYF
J: TRBJ1-1; V: TRBV2; CDR3: CASSAEENTEAFF
J: TRBJ1-1; V: TRBV7-7; CDR3: CASSPLGQPNTEAFF
J: TRBJ2-5; V: TRBV30; CDR3: CAWSVQAGFQETQYF
J: TRBJ2-7; V: TRBV5-1; CDR3: CASDPGGGGYEQYF
J: TRBJ1-3; V: TRBV30; CDR3: CAWSVAAGNTIYF
J: TRBJ2-2; V: TRBV14; CDR3: CASSQFSGELFF
J: TRBJ1-6; V: TRBV10-2; CDR3: CASNNRGTAVNSPLHF
J: TRBJ2-1; V: TRBV28; CDR3: CASSRLVGLAGDYGGADEQFF
J: TRBJ2-7; V: TRBV27; CDR3: CASSVGKSGTYEQYF
J: TRBJ2-1; V: TRBV5-1; CDR3: CASSLDWSSYNEQFF
J: TRBJ1-3; V: TRBV6-4; CDR3: CASSDTSQGATGNTIYF
J: TRBJ2-7; V: TRBV2; CDR3: CASSALRAGAYEQYF
J: TRBJ1-2; V: TRBV5-4; CDR3: CASSTLGTGDPGYTF
J: TRBJ1-5; V: TRBV19; CDR3: CATRRRTDSNQPQHF